Many counts were recorded for the clone carrying this T cell receptor (beta chain). Its cognate antigen is unknown. The second PCR ran roughly 6 to 11 cycles with a sample-barcoded 5' primer and J-beta primers. MiXCR was run by TCRdb on the 5' RACE reads, yielding one entry per CDR3 protein. The table includes about 640,000 distinct CDR3 sequences, approximately 30% detected once. This record belongs to a study of blood T cells in healthy people across ages. Study findings and constraints: Estimates of diversity drawn from one million T cells were considered underestimates. The donors' CMV status was not determined, possibly confounding changes in expanded clonotypes. Roughly linear declines in TCR beta diversity per million T cells occurred with age. A greater number of naive CD4+ cells and higher diversity distinguished long-lived donors from aged donors.

This CDR3 contains 13 residues. V was cut by 4 bases and J by 4 bases, with 11 bases left in between. Germline lookup yields CDR1 SQVTM and CDR2 ANQGSEA. The TCR was taken from a woman older than 75 in good health. The sample consisted of blood. The chain uses TRBV29-1 and TRBJ1-5; D may be TRBD1 (5 bases). CDR3 sequence reads: CSVAGGPNQPQHF. Written as DNA, the CDR3 is TGCAGCGTTGCCGGGGGTCCTAATCAGCCCCAGCATTTT.